These 25 T cell receptor beta chains were all obtained from the same sample, sequenced in a study of CD8 T cells in Susac syndrome. An amount of RNA that ranged from roughly 0.5 to 1 ug was reverse transcribed with random hexamers. TCRdb processed the immunoSEQ multiplex PCR reads anew with MiXCR; each CDR3 protein has one entry. The sample carries about 200,000 distinct CDR3 sequences, nearly 95% recorded once. Material: CD4+ T cells from PBMCs. Receptors originate from a human donor with multiple sclerosis.

The chain has TRBV12-5 and TRBJ2-7; possibly TRBD2 for D (6 bases). Trimming left V 7 bases short and J 5 bases short, with 15 bases between. CDR1 and CDR2 from the germline V gene are LGHNT and FRNRAP. The CDR3 sequence is 13 residues long. The CDR3 coding sequence is TGTGCTAGTGCCCAGGGTTGGAGGGACGAGCAGTACTTC. Translation: CASAQGWRDEQYF.

The J gene is TRBJ2-7, the V gene TRBV20-1; 8 bases are shared with TRBD1. Trimming took 6 bases from V and 6 from J; bases not matched to a gene: 4. CDR1 is DFQATT, CDR2 SNEGSKA, per germline (reference sequence). This CDR3 comprises 11 residues. CDR3 loop: CSAGQGSEQYF. The CDR3 bases are TGCAGTGCCGGACAGGGAAGCGAGCAGTACTTC.

This chain uses TRBV7-9 with TRBJ1-2; D is ambiguous. The germline V and J ends were trimmed by 8 bases and 3 bases, with 10 bases remaining between them. The germline gives CDR1 SEHNR, CDR2 FQNEAQ (reference sequence). CDR3 length equals 12 residues. The chain's CDR3 is CASANVDYGYTF. For the CDR3, the DNA is TGTGCCAGCGCCAACGTAGACTATGGCTACACCTTC.

The genes are TRBV7-9 and TRBJ1-2; maybe TRBD1 (6 bases). Germline CDR1 is SEHNR and CDR2 is FQNEAQ (reference sequence). Between the trimmed V and J ends, which lost 4 bases and 0 bases, there was a span of 15 bases. The CDR3 is 16 amino acids. The CDR3 here is CASSSPLKGANYGYTF. The CDR3 nucleotides are TGTGCCAGCAGCTCTCCCCTCAAGGGGGCTAACTATGGCTACACCTTC.

The rearrangement uses TRBV5-1 and TRBJ2-7, with 8 bases that match TRBD2. Trimming cost V 4 bases and J 2 bases; bases outside gene matches: 8. CDR3 length: 15 residues. Germline V gene sequence: CDR1 SGHRS, CDR2 YFSETQ. The CDR3 DNA sequence: TGCGCCAGCAGCCCGGGGGGGACCGCTACCTACGAGCAGTACTTC. This translates into CASSPGGTATYEQYF.

V usage is TRBV19 and J usage is TRBJ1-5; 7 positions match TRBD1. The CDR3 totals 15 residues. CDR1 LNHDA and CDR2 SQIVND come from the germline V gene (reference sequence). The V gene end was trimmed by 7 bases and the J gene end by 3 bases; junction bases not matched to a gene: 9. CDR3: CASTTPGQSNQPQHF. The CDR3 DNA is TGTGCCAGTACCACACCGGGACAGTCCAATCAGCCCCAGCATTTT.

This chain links TRBV15 with TRBJ2-7, with D maybe TRBD1 (5 bases). Germline values: CDR1 LNHNV, CDR2 YYDKDF (reference sequence). V shed 0 bases and J shed 6 bases, with 15 bases lying between them. The CDR3 has 15 residues. CDR3: CATSRDGARVGEQYF. The CDR3 DNA follows: TGTGCCACCAGCAGAGATGGTGCCAGGGTGGGCGAGCAGTACTTC. The full variable domain, its missing parts supplied by reference TRBV15 and TRBJ2-7, is DAMVIQNPRYQVTQFGKPVTLSCSQTLNHNVMYWYQQKSSQAPKLLFHYYDKDFNNEADTPDNFQSRRPNTSFCFLDIRSPGLGDTAMYLCATSRDGARVGEQYFGPGTRLTVT.

The chain couples TRBV6-5 to TRBJ2-1; 8 bases are a match to TRBD2. This CDR3 is 17 amino acids long. The ends lost 5 bases at V and 8 bases at J; junction bases unmatched: 17. Germline V CDR1 and CDR2: MNHEY, SVGAGI. This chain's CDR3 is CASSRLGGAWTRDEQFF. As DNA, the CDR3 is TGTGCCAGCAGTCGACTCGGGGGGGCCTGGACTCGCGATGAGCAGTTCTTC.

The rearrangement links TRBV30 to TRBJ2-7, with D unclear. The CDR3 runs to 13 residues. Trimming removed 3 bases from V and 2 bases from J, with 11 bases in between. Germline V CDR1 and CDR2: GTSNPN, SVGIG (reference sequence). Written as DNA, the CDR3 is TGTGCCTGGAGCTCAGGAATAACCTACGAGCAGTACTTC. Residues: CAWSSGITYEQYF.

The J gene is TRBJ2-1, the V gene TRBV4-1, with TRBD2 matching over 11 bases. From germline, CDR1 is MGHRA and CDR2 YSYEKL. The CDR3 is 16 amino acids. The V and J ends lost 1 base and 7 bases, in that order; junction bases with no gene match: 6. The CDR3, as DNA: TGCGCCAGCAGCCAAGTAGCGGGAGGGCCGCTGAATGAGCAGTTCTTC. Translated, it gives CASSQVAGGPLNEQFF.

The chain links TRBV12-3 or TRBV12-4 to TRBJ2-5; D ambiguous. V lost 3 bases and J lost 2, with 10 bases in between. The CDR3 is 14 amino acids. The CDR3 loop reads CASSLSALQETQYF. The CDR3 nucleotides read TGTGCCAGCAGTTTGTCGGCACTTCAAGAGACCCAGTACTTC.

This sequence joins TRBV29-1 and TRBJ1-2; D remains unclear. This CDR3 is 13 amino acids long. V dropped 7 bases and J dropped 4 bases, with 16 bases sitting between them. Germline CDR1 SQVTM, CDR2 ANQGSEA. The CDR3 protein is CSAEISTGYGYTF. For the CDR3, the DNA is TGCAGCGCGGAAATCTCGACCGGCTATGGCTACACCTTC.

The V gene is TRBV3-1, the J gene TRBJ1-1, with TRBD1 matching over 8 bases. The CDR3 covers 14 residues. Germline CDR1 is LGHDT and CDR2 is YNNKEL (reference sequence). V shed 0 bases, J shed 10 bases, and the junction held 7 bases outside the gene matches. The CDR3 DNA is TGTGCCAGCAGCCAAGAACCAGGACAGGGAGGAGCTTTCTTT. Translated: CASSQEPGQGGAFF. Filled out from reference TRBV3-1 and TRBJ1-1, the complete variable domain reads DTAVSQTPKYLVTQMGNDKSIKCEQNLGHDTMYWYKQDSKKFLKIMFSYNNKELIINETVPNRFSPKSPDKAHLNLHINSLELGDSAVYFCASSQEPGQGGAFFGQGTRLTVV.

The chain employs TRBV11-1 and TRBJ2-3; D not resolved. The CDR3 totals 11 residues. Deletions cut 4 bases from V and 6 bases from J, with 5 bases between. In germline, CDR1 is SGHAT, CDR2 FQDESV (reference sequence). The CDR3 loop reads CASSSFDTQYF. DNA of the CDR3: TGTGCCAGCAGCTCTTTTGATACGCAGTATTTT.

The rearrangement joins TRBV30 to TRBJ1-1; D is unresolved. V lost 7 bases, J lost 0 bases, and 9 bases lay in between. The CDR3 consists of 12 residues. From germline, CDR1 is GTSNPN and CDR2 SVGIG (reference sequence). CDR3 sequence: CAFSGMNTEAFF. The CDR3 bases are TGTGCCTTCAGTGGGATGAACACTGAAGCTTTCTTT.

The J gene is TRBJ2-3, the V gene TRBV30; 8 bases map to TRBD1. CDR3 length: 14 amino acids. Germline V gene sequence: CDR1 GTSNPN, CDR2 SVGIG (reference sequence). Trimming cost V 5 bases and J 4 bases; bases outside gene matches: 8. CDR3 sequence: CAWVQGAGADTQYF. Here the CDR3 DNA reads TGTGCCTGGGTCCAGGGGGCCGGCGCAGATACGCAGTATTTT.

The chain employs TRBV30 and TRBJ1-2; D call uncertain. V was clipped by 0 bases and J by 8 bases, with 19 bases between them. This CDR3 has 15 amino acids. Germline CDR1 and CDR2: GTSNPN and SVGIG (reference sequence). In DNA, the CDR3 is TGTGCCTGGAGTGTTGACGGACGGTGGATGAAAGGCTACACCTTC. Its protein product is CAWSVDGRWMKGYTF. Filled out from reference TRBV30 and TRBJ1-2, the complete variable domain reads SQTIHQWPATLVQPVGSPLSLECTVEGTSNPNLYWYRQAAGRGLQLLFYSVGIGQISSEVPQNLSASRPQDRQFILSSKKLLLSDSGFYLCAWSVDGRWMKGYTFGSGTRLTVV.

This rearrangement joins TRBV10-1 to TRBJ2-1; D is possibly TRBD1 or TRBD2 (6 bases each). CDR3 size: 15 residues. Germline assignment: CDR1 WNHNN and CDR2 SYGVQD (reference sequence). V was pared by 3 bases and J by 8 bases, with 17 bases between. CDR3 protein: CASSDRGTGAHEQFF. The CDR3 nucleotides are TGCGCCAGCAGTGATAGGGGGACTGGGGCCCATGAGCAGTTCTTC.

This clonotype has only one observation. The CDR3 DNA reads as TGTGCCAGCGGCAACTACGAGCAGTACTTC. Encoded protein: CASGNYEQYF. The chain couples TRBV28 to TRBJ2-7, with D uncertain. CDR1 MDHEN and CDR2 SYDVKM come from the germline V gene. V gave up 8 bases and J gave up 3 bases, with 5 bases separating them. The CDR3 consists of 10 residues. The complete variable domain, with remaining parts taken from reference TRBV28 and TRBJ2-7, reads DVKVTQSSRYLVKRTGEKVFLECVQDMDHENMFWYRQDPGLGLRLIYFSYDVKMKEKGDIPEGYSVSREKKERFSLILESASTNQTSMYLCASGNYEQYFGPGTRLTVT.

The genes are TRBV20-1 and TRBJ2-3; D gene unclear. There are 12 residues in the CDR3. Between the trimmed V and J ends, which lost 5 bases and 0 bases, there was a span of 6 bases. CDR1 is DFQATT and CDR2 is SNEGSKA in the germline V gene (reference sequence). The CDR3 region has the DNA TGCAGTGCTCCCCCTAGCACAGATACGCAGTATTTT. Translated, it gives CSAPPSTDTQYF.

The chain recombines TRBV7-9 with TRBJ1-1; no firm D call. V was cut by 3 bases and J by 1 base, with 6 bases left in between. In germline, CDR1 is SEHNR, CDR2 FQNEAQ (reference sequence). The length of the CDR3 is 13 residues. The CDR3 loop is CASSFDWNTEAFF. DNA for the CDR3: TGTGCCAGCAGCTTCGACTGGAACACTGAAGCTTTCTTT. The full variable domain, its missing parts supplied by reference TRBV7-9 and TRBJ1-1, is DTGVSQNPRHKITKRGQNVTFRCDPISEHNRLYWYRQTLGQGPEFLTYFQNEAQLEKSRLLSDRFSAERPKGSFSTLEIQRTEQGDSAMYLCASSFDWNTEAFFGQGTRLTVV.

This clonotype has a handful of counts. The gene calls are TRBV29-1 and TRBJ1-2; D might be TRBD1 (5 bases). The CDR3 runs to 13 residues. Germline assignment: CDR1 SQVTM and CDR2 ANQGSEA. V was shortened by 4 bases and J by 2 bases, with 11 bases between the two germline ends. This CDR3 is CSVGDRTNYGYTF. CDR3 DNA sequence: TGCAGCGTTGGGGACCGCACCAACTATGGCTACACCTTC.

The rearrangement links TRBV29-1 to TRBJ1-2; 10 nucleotides match TRBD1. CDR3 length equals 17 residues. Unmatched junction bases numbered 13, after V lost 0 bases and J lost 6 bases. Germline values: CDR1 SQVTM, CDR2 ANQGSEA. The CDR3 region has the DNA TGCAGCGTTGAAGATTTGACAGGGGGCACCGTCGTAAATGGCTACACCTTC. The encoded protein is CSVEDLTGGTVVNGYTF.

V and J are TRBV28 and TRBJ1-4; D ambiguous. This CDR3 is 11 amino acids long. Germline V gives CDR1 MDHEN, CDR2 SYDVKM. V lost 6 bases, J lost 4 bases, and 3 bases lay in between. The CDR3 protein is CASRYNEKLFF. The DNA for the CDR3 is TGTGCCAGCAGGTATAATGAAAAACTGTTTTTT. The complete variable domain, with remaining parts taken from reference TRBV28 and TRBJ1-4, reads DVKVTQSSRYLVKRTGEKVFLECVQDMDHENMFWYRQDPGLGLRLIYFSYDVKMKEKGDIPEGYSVSREKKERFSLILESASTNQTSMYLCASRYNEKLFFGSGTQLSVL.

DNA of the CDR3: TGCGCCAGCAGCCAAGATCGGGCAGCCGGGGAGCTGTTTTTT. It encodes CASSQDRAAGELFF. The chain uses TRBV4-1 and TRBJ2-2; D remains unclear. Per the germline V gene, CDR1 is MGHRA and CDR2 is YSYEKL. The CDR3 is made up of 14 amino acids. V lost 0 bases and J 6 bases, leaving 8 bases between the germline ends.